These 24 T cell receptor beta chains were all obtained from the same sample, sequenced in a study of cytomegalovirus exposure and HLA in healthy donors. PCR was performed using 60 Vbeta and 13 Jbeta primers. The protocol was immunoSEQ multiplex PCR, while the TCRdb copy is restricted to in-frame clones and leaves out a portion. The sample shows under 200,000 clones, 80% of them seen only once. Sample: PBMCs. The source of these receptors is a man between 35 and 55 years old in good health and CMV-seronegative.

The rearrangement uses TRBV19 and TRBJ2-3; D possibly corresponds to TRBD2 (6 bases). Deletions cut 5 bases from V and 0 bases from J, with 15 bases between. This CDR3 spans 16 amino acids. CDR1 is LNHDA and CDR2 is SQIVND in the germline V gene (reference sequence). The CDR3, as DNA: TGTGCCAGTAGTTCAGGGATTAGCGGTAGCACAGATACGCAGTATTTT. Protein sequence: CASSSGISGSTDTQYF.

This clone was recorded a few times. V usage is TRBV6-5 and J usage is TRBJ2-5; 9 bases line up with TRBD2. Losses at the gene ends were 5 bases for V and 0 bases for J; bases not matched to a gene: 4. There are 15 residues in the CDR3. Germline loops: CDR1 MNHEY, CDR2 SVGAGI. CDR3 sequence (DNA): TGTGCCAGCAGTCCCAGCGGGGGGAACCAAGAGACCCAGTACTTC. Protein product: CASSPSGGNQETQYF.

This chain uses TRBV14 with TRBJ1-4; no clear D gene. Looked up from germline, CDR1 is SGHDN and CDR2 is FVKESK. Deletions cut 4 bases from V and 8 bases from J, with 20 bases between. The CDR3 totals 16 residues. CDR3 region: CASSLRPDLSGEKLFF. The CDR3 nucleotides are TGTGCCAGCAGCCTAAGACCAGATCTTTCGGGGGAAAAACTGTTTTTT.

The V call is TRBV7-2, the J call TRBJ2-7; 7 bases map to TRBD2. The V gene's germline CDR1 is SGHTA and CDR2 FQGNSA. The CDR3 is 15 residues long. The trim removed 0 bases at V and 2 bases at J, leaving 4 bases unmatched. CDR3 residues: CASSLAGDYTYEQYF. The CDR3 bases are TGTGCCAGCAGCTTAGCGGGGGACTACACCTACGAGCAGTACTTC.

This chain connects TRBV6-5 to TRBJ2-3; D gene ambiguous. CDR1 and CDR2 (germline): MNHEY, SVGAGI. The CDR3 is 14 residues long. The V end was cut by 0 bases, the J end by 1 base, with 5 bases between. This CDR3 reads CASSYSAGTDTQYF. The CDR3 DNA reads TGTGCCAGCAGTTACTCGGCAGGCACAGATACGCAGTATTTT.

This clone occurred a few times. Here the CDR3 reads CASSLAASTDTQYF. As DNA, the CDR3 is TGTGCCAGCAGCTTAGCGGCTAGCACAGATACGCAGTATTTT. The chain has TRBV7-2 and TRBJ2-3; no definite D call. CDR3 size: 14 residues. V lost 0 bases and J lost 0, with 4 bases in between. Germline-derived CDR1 and CDR2 are SGHTA and FQGNSA.

The chain joins TRBV30 to TRBJ2-7; D perhaps matches TRBD2 (5 bases). Germline V CDR1 and CDR2: GTSNPN, SVGIG (reference sequence). The CDR3 sequence is 13 residues long. V lost 4 bases to trimming and J lost 0 bases, with 10 bases between them. CDR3 loop: CAWNPGSSYEQYF. CDR3 DNA sequence: TGTGCCTGGAATCCTGGGAGCTCCTACGAGCAGTACTTC.

This clone was picked up a small number of times. Additional DNA sequences in this sample encode the identical CDR3. The V and J genes are TRBV9 and TRBJ1-1, with D possibly being TRBD1 (5 bases). CDR1 is SGDLS and CDR2 is YYNGEE in the germline V gene. Trimming removed 3 bases at V and 1 base at J, with 7 bases between. There are 13 residues in the CDR3. Here the CDR3 DNA reads TGTGCCAGCAGCGCGCAGGGGAACACTGAAGCTTTCTTT. The encoded protein is CASSAQGNTEAFF.

The V gene is TRBV7-2, the J gene TRBJ2-5; 9 bases are shared with TRBD2. In germline, CDR1 is SGHTA, CDR2 FQGNSA. With V trimmed by 5 bases and J by 11 bases, 18 bases remained unmatched. The CDR3 extends over 16 amino acids. The CDR3 loop reads CASSPPGREGLGEQYF. Here the CDR3 DNA reads TGTGCCAGCAGCCCTCCTGGGCGGGAGGGTCTGGGGGAGCAGTACTTC. Filled out from reference TRBV7-2 and TRBJ2-5, the complete variable domain reads GAGVSQSPSNKVTEKGKDVELRCDPISGHTALYWYRQSLGQGLEFLIYFQGNSAPDKSGLPSDRFSAERTGGSVSTLTIQRTQQEDSAVYLCASSPPGREGLGEQYFGPGTRLLVL.

The genes are TRBV15 and TRBJ2-1, with D perhaps matching TRBD1 (5 bases). The CDR3 is made up of 14 amino acids. Germline lookup yields CDR1 LNHNV and CDR2 YYDKDF (reference sequence). The V gene lost 0 bases and the J gene lost 9 bases, with 12 bases spanning the gap. This CDR3 reads CATSRDRQTLEQFF. In DNA form, the CDR3 reads TGTGCCACCAGCAGAGATAGACAGACTCTTGAGCAGTTCTTC.

This clone was recorded once. This chain links TRBV7-2 with TRBJ1-2; 8 nucleotides agree with TRBD1. The CDR3 has 13 residues. Losses at the gene ends were 5 bases for V and 4 bases for J; bases not matched to a gene: 3. The germline gives CDR1 SGHTA, CDR2 FQGNSA. CDR3 in DNA: TGTGCCAGCAGCGCCGGACAGGGCTATGGCTACACCTTC. Amino acids: CASSAGQGYGYTF.

The V call is TRBV5-6, the J call TRBJ2-7; 10 bases line up with TRBD1. Germline CDR1 is SGHDT and CDR2 is YYEEEE. This CDR3 region has 13 residues. V dropped 4 bases and J dropped 7; count of bases not matched to a gene: 5. CDR3 sequence reads: CASSRDRGGEQYF. CDR3 in DNA: TGTGCCAGCAGCCGGGACAGGGGCGGGGAGCAGTACTTC.

This clone showed up just once. The gene calls are TRBV9 and TRBJ2-7; TRBD2 aligns across 7 bases. This CDR3 is built from 12 residues. V dropped 3 bases and J dropped 11; count of bases not matched to a gene: 8. Germline values: CDR1 SGDLS, CDR2 YYNGEE. The CDR3 bases are TGTGCCAGCAGCGCGTCTAGCGGACCGAAGTACTTC. This gives the protein CASSASSGPKYF.

V is TRBV29-1 and J is TRBJ1-2, with D possibly TRBD1 on 6 matching bases. V was shortened by 6 bases and J by 1 base, with 9 bases between the two germline ends. The CDR3 runs to 12 residues. The V gene's germline CDR1 is SQVTM and CDR2 ANQGSEA. CDR3 sequence reads: CSVQDSNYGYTF. CDR3 coding DNA: TGCAGCGTCCAGGACAGTAACTATGGCTACACCTTC.

The chain links TRBV7-6 to TRBJ1-1; TRBD1 is a possible D gene (6 bases). Trimming removed 5 bases from V and 5 bases from J, with 18 bases in between. The CDR3 length is 15 residues. Germline V gives CDR1 SGHVS, CDR2 FNYEAQ. The CDR3 bases are TGTGCCAGCAGCCTCTTAGGGGGGGCGCGGACTGAAGCTTTCTTT. Encoded protein: CASSLLGGARTEAFF.

The chain links TRBV6-6 to TRBJ2-7; 11 bases line up with TRBD2. Germline V gene data show CDR1 as MNHNY and CDR2 as SVGAGI (reference sequence). J gave up 1 base and V 5 bases, and 4 bases lay outside the gene matches. The CDR3 covers 15 residues. The chain's CDR3 is CASSTASGGSYEQYF. Here the CDR3 DNA reads TGTGCCAGCAGTACAGCTAGCGGGGGGTCCTACGAGCAGTACTTC.

The chain couples TRBV7-9 to TRBJ1-2; TRBD1 matches at 7 bases. V shed 0 bases, J shed 2 bases, and the junction held 9 bases outside the gene matches. CDR1 and CDR2 from the germline V gene are SEHNR and FQNEAQ (reference sequence). The CDR3 is 17 amino acids. CDR3 in amino acids: CASSLALDRSRNYGYTF. CDR3 DNA sequence: TGTGCCAGCAGCTTAGCCCTGGACAGGAGTAGAAACTATGGCTACACCTTC.

The chain couples TRBV6-5 to TRBJ1-2; 9 nucleotides line up with TRBD1. The V gene's germline CDR1 is MNHEY and CDR2 SVGAGI. The CDR3 has 12 residues. Trimming removed 8 bases from V and 8 bases from J; junction bases left unmatched: 6. CDR3 amino acids: CASVGGTGGYTF. CDR3 nucleotides: TGTGCCAGCGTTGGGGGGACAGGGGGCTACACCTTC.

The chain has TRBV7-2 and TRBJ1-1; 7 bases match TRBD1. Germline CDR1 SGHTA, CDR2 FQGNSA. This CDR3 spans 11 amino acids. CDR3 in amino acids: CAPGGNTEAFF. CDR3 coding DNA: TGTGCGCCAGGGGGGAACACTGAAGCTTTCTTT.

V and J are TRBV19 and TRBJ2-3; D uncertain. This CDR3 has 15 amino acids. The V and J ends lost 5 bases and 1 base respectively, with 13 bases between them. CDR1 is LNHDA and CDR2 is SQIVND in the germline V gene (reference sequence). The CDR3 bases are TGTGCCAGTAGTGGCGGCGCGAGTGGCACAGATACGCAGTATTTT. Translation: CASSGGASGTDTQYF.

The rearrangement links TRBV18 to TRBJ2-2; D uncertain. Germline CDR1 KGHSH, CDR2 LQKENI. CDR3 length: 14 amino acids. V was trimmed by 2 bases and J by 4 bases, leaving 8 bases between them. CDR3 in DNA: TGTGCCAGCTCACCAAAGAAGAGCACCGGGGAGCTGTTTTTT. Protein: CASSPKKSTGELFF.

This chain joins TRBV10-3 and TRBJ2-1, with 9 bases matching TRBD1. Germline assignment: CDR1 ENHRY and CDR2 SYGVKD. V trimming: 10 bases; J trimming: 2 bases; junction bases outside the gene matches: 6. The CDR3 contains 14 residues. The CDR3 bases are TGTGCCACTCTGGACAGGGGCGCCTACAATGAGCAGTTCTTC. This encodes CATLDRGAYNEQFF.

This CDR3 is CARSSDSYNEQFF. The CDR3 bases are TGTGCCCGGTCTAGCGACTCCTACAATGAGCAGTTCTTC. The J gene is TRBJ2-1, the V gene TRBV30; possibly TRBD2 for D (6 bases). CDR3 size: 13 residues. Germline V CDR1 and CDR2: GTSNPN, SVGIG (reference sequence). The V end was cut by 8 bases, the J end by 0 bases, with 11 bases between.

Points on this clone: The sample contains more than one DNA sequence encoding this CDR3. The chain is built from TRBV5-1 and TRBJ2-5; 9 bases match TRBD1. The CDR3 is 14 residues long. With 4 bases clipped from V and 4 bases from J, the junction kept 5 bases outside the gene matches. CDR1 is SGHRS and CDR2 is YFSETQ in the germline V gene. Written as DNA, the CDR3 is TGCGCCAGCAGCCGGGGACAGGGAGGAGAGACCCAGTACTTC. Translated, it gives CASSRGQGGETQYF.